This TCR beta chain was observed in a study of T cells after yellow fever vaccination (dated 2019 in TCRdb). With regard to the full study: The SMART-Seq v4 Ultra Low Input RNA kit was used to prepare libraries from fractions with low cell numbers. Bulk TCR alpha and beta repertoires were sequenced longitudinally to track T-cell clones before and after primary and booster YFV17D yellow fever vaccination. Two healthy male donors, one aged 18 to 29 and one aged 30 to 39 years, were included in the cohort. Blood was collected at multiple timepoints before and after primary and secondary immunization, and bulk PBMC replicates and cell subsets were isolated.

The sample holds many counts of this clonotype. Its antigen is currently not known. It has no much larger one-base neighbor in the sample; base qualities were not kept. Read against the paper, the sample's treatment or condition label means: live attenuated yellow fever vaccine strain. A standard Ficoll-Paque protocol was used to isolate PBMCs from peripheral blood. CD4 and CD8 T-cell fractions were isolated with Dynabeads CD4 and CD8 positive selection kits. TriZol was used to extract RNA from bulk PBMCs, CD4 and CD8 fractions, and dextramer-positive and dextramer-negative fractions. TCR cDNA was made using 5'RACE template switching, a step that added a universal primer site and unique molecular identifiers. Priming for cDNA synthesis came from both the TCR alpha and TCR beta constant segments. Library amplification used two PCR steps, and the second PCR step added sample barcodes and sequencing adapters. Sequencing of the libraries was done on either Illumina HiSeq 2500 (2x100 bp) or NovaSeq (2x150 bp). The study's processing was this. MIGEC handled demultiplexing of reads and collapsing into UMI consensus sequences, while MiXCR performed V(D)J alignment. Vaccine-responding clonotypes were defined with edgeR using replicate PBMC samples, requiring FDR below 0.01 and a log2 fold change above 5 up to day 15. Each bulk clonotype received a CD4 or CD8 identity based on whether the sequenced CD4 or CD8 repertoire contained that clonotype at higher abundance. The public sequencing data were trimmed at Q25 with fastp and processed into clonotypes with MiXCR by TCRdb, which kept only in-frame beta chains. Rows are combined by CDR3 protein, so each entry shows the most common genes and DNA. It is TCRdb's table, rather than the study itself, that gives the V and J calls and clone size. In all, the sample holds tens of thousands of distinct CDR3 sequences, and more than 5.5% of those were seen once. In total, the top ten clones hold around a third of the sample.

The germline V gene provides CDR1 SGHRS and CDR2 YFSETQ. The CDR3 numbers 17 residues from cysteine through phenylalanine. This entry keeps only the CDR3 DNA: 51 bases, framed from base 1. Deletion took 2 bases off V and 0 bases off J, with a span of 16 bases between the germline ends. The full study reports these points: A small fraction of clonotypes showed up in both the CD4 and CD8 compartments, probably as a result of convergent recombination. Compared with the primary T-cell response, the secondary T-cell response was weaker but faster, peaking on day 5 rather than day 15. Computational filtering was needed because FACS-sorted repertoires could contain abundant contaminating clonotypes from the bulk population. Only a couple of donors were included in the study, so the extent to which the findings can be generalized is limited. Most clones expanded after primary vaccination were re-detected after the booster (around 96% of CD4 and more than 70% of CD8), suggesting broad memory maintenance.

This sequence uses TRBV5-1 and TRBJ2-3; tentative D gene TRBD1, with 8 bases matching. The source was CD8+ T cells sorted from PBMCs, collected 5 days after the first yellow fever vaccination. This TCR came from a young man who received the YFV17D yellow fever vaccine. The DNA sequence reads TGCGCCAGCAGCTTCAACAGGGGGGGACGTAGCACAGATACGCAGTATTTT. Translation gives CASSFNRGGRSTDTQYF.